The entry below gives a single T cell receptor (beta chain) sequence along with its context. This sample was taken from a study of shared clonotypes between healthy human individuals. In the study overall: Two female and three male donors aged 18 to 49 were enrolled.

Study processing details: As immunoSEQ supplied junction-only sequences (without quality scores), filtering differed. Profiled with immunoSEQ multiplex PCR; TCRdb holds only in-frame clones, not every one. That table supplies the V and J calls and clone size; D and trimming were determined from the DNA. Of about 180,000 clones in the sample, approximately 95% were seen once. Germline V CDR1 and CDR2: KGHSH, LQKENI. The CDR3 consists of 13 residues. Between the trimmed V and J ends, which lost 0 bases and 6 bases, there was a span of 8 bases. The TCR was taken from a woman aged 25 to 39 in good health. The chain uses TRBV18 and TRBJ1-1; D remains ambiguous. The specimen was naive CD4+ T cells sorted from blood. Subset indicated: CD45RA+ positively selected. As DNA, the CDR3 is TGTGCCAGCTCACCACCGGTATCCTCTGAAGCTTTCTTT. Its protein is CASSPPVSSEAFF.